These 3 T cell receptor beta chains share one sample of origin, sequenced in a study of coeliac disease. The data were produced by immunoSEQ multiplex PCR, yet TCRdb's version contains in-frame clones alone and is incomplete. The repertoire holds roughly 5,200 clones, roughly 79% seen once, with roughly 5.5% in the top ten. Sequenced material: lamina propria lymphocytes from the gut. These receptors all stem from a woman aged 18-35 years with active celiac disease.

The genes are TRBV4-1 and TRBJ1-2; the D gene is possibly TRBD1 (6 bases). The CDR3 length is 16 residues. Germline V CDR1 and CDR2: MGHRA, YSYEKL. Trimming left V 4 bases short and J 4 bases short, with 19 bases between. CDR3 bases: TGCGCCAGCAGCCTAAGACAGGACAACCCCATCTATGGCTACACCTTC. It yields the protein CASSLRQDNPIYGYTF.

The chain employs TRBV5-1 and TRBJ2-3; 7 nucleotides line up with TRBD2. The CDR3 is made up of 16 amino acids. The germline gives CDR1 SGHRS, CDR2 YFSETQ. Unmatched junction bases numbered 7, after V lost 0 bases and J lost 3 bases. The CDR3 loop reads CASSLAAGAVTDTQYF. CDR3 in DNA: TGCGCCAGCAGCTTGGCCGCGGGAGCGGTGACAGATACGCAGTATTTT.

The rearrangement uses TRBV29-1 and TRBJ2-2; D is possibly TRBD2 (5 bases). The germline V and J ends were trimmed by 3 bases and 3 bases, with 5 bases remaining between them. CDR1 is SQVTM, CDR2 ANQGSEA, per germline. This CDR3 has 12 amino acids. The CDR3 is CSVDGDTGELFF. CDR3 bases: TGCAGCGTTGACGGGGACACCGGGGAGCTGTTTTTT.